A single sample gave rise to the 31 T cell receptor beta chains below, sequenced in a study of cytomegalovirus exposure and HLA in healthy donors. The PCR employed 60 Vbeta primers together with 13 Jbeta primers. Profiling relied on immunoSEQ multiplex PCR, and the TCRdb table lists in-frame clones only, not all of them. The repertoire has more than 90,000 clones, about three quarters of them found once; the top ten carry approximately 6.4%. Sequenced: PBMCs. Source of these receptors: a man aged 40-50 years in good health and CMV-seropositive.

V usage is TRBV6-4 and J usage is TRBJ2-1; D gene unclear. This CDR3 contains 14 residues. CDR1 is MRHNA, CDR2 SNTAGT, per germline. With 0 bases removed from V and 8 bases from J, the gap between germline ends came to 11 bases. CDR3 in DNA: TGTGCCAGCAGTGACTCCGTTTTAGTCGATGAGCAGTTCTTC. Amino acid sequence: CASSDSVLVDEQFF.

The chain has TRBV5-4 and TRBJ2-2, with D maybe TRBD2 (5 bases). Germline V lookup: CDR1 SGHNT, CDR2 YYREEE (reference sequence). V was clipped by 4 bases and J by 0 bases, with 7 bases between them. The CDR3 has 14 amino acids. CDR3 sequence (DNA): TGTGCCAGCAGCCCGGGGTCGAACACCGGGGAGCTGTTTTTT. Translating it yields CASSPGSNTGELFF.

This clone appeared once. The chain is built from TRBV6-5 and TRBJ2-5, with D perhaps matching TRBD2 (5 bases). The CDR3 loop spans 14 amino acids. Germline V gene sequence: CDR1 MNHEY, CDR2 SVGAGI. Between the trimmed V and J ends, which lost 4 bases and 2 bases, there was a span of 11 bases. DNA of the CDR3: TGTGCCAGCAGTTCTGCCCCGGGGCAAGAGACCCAGTACTTC. Amino acids: CASSSAPGQETQYF.

The chain links TRBV9 to TRBJ2-7; 7 positions match TRBD2. Trimming cost V 4 bases and J 9 bases; bases outside gene matches: 7. The germline V gene encodes CDR1 SGDLS and CDR2 YYNGEE. The CDR3 loop spans 12 amino acids. CDR3 nucleotides: TGTGCCAGCAGCTTGTCCGGGGGGTGGCAGTACTTC. Protein sequence: CASSLSGGWQYF.

J is TRBJ1-1 and V is TRBV9, with unresolved D. V lost 0 bases and J lost 1, with 4 bases in between. The CDR3 spans 13 residues. CDR1 is SGDLS and CDR2 is YYNGEE in the germline V gene. CDR3 nucleotide sequence: TGTGCCAGCAGCGTAGATAAGAACACTGAAGCTTTCTTT. This translates into CASSVDKNTEAFF.

This clone was detected only once. CDR3 amino acids: CASSSLRGYRGGGEQFF. The DNA for the CDR3 is TGTGCCAGCAGCTCCCTAAGGGGGTATCGCGGGGGGGGCGAGCAGTTCTTC. This sequence joins TRBV14 and TRBJ2-1; 9 nucleotides agree with TRBD2. Germline V lookup: CDR1 SGHDN, CDR2 FVKESK. Losses at the gene ends were 5 bases for V and 10 bases for J; bases not matched to a gene: 18. The length of the CDR3 is 17 residues.

This chain links TRBV5-4 with TRBJ2-3; 8 bases align to TRBD1. The CDR3 has 15 amino acids. V was pared by 5 bases and J by 3 bases, with 8 bases of the junction left unmatched. CDR1 and CDR2 (germline): SGHNT, YYREEE (reference sequence). This CDR3 reads CASSIDRGSTDTQYF. CDR3 nucleotide sequence: TGTGCCAGCAGTATAGACAGGGGATCTACAGATACGCAGTATTTT. The variable domain in full, completed from reference TRBV5-4 and TRBJ2-3, reads ETGVTQSPTHLIKTRGQQVTLRCSSQSGHNTVSWYQQALGQGPQFIFQYYREEENGRGNFPPRFSGLQFPNYSSELNVNALELDDSALYLCASSIDRGSTDTQYFGPGTRLTVL.

The chain employs TRBV12-2 and TRBJ2-6; the table's D gene call, TRBD1, was not cross checked with the DNA. TRBV12-2 has pseudogene status. The CDR3 runs to 15 residues. CDR3 sequence (DNA): TGTGCAAGTCCCTGGACAGGCGCTGGGGCCAACGTCCTGACTTTC. Its translation is CASPWTGAGANVLTF.

The V call is TRBV2, the J call TRBJ1-1; 7 nucleotides align to TRBD1. With V trimmed by 11 bases and J by 5 bases, 11 bases remained unmatched. Germline V gene data show CDR1 as SNHLY and CDR2 as FYNNEI. This CDR3 is 13 amino acids long. The CDR3 is CALTTTGRTEAFF. The CDR3 DNA follows: TGTGCCTTAACCACGACAGGGAGGACTGAAGCTTTCTTT.

This clone was detected a few times. The chain recombines TRBV7-6 with TRBJ2-5; D gene unclear. CDR1 is SGHVS and CDR2 is FNYEAQ in the germline V gene. The CDR3 consists of 13 residues. The germline V and J ends were trimmed by 3 bases and 3 bases, with 8 bases remaining between them. The CDR3 region is CASSFSRKETQYF. The DNA for the CDR3 is TGTGCCAGCAGCTTTAGTCGAAAAGAGACCCAGTACTTC.

The V and J genes are TRBV6-5 and TRBJ2-1, with 10 bases that match TRBD2. The germline V gene has CDR1 MNHEY and CDR2 SVGAGI. The CDR3 covers 15 residues. V lost 4 bases, J lost 6 bases, and 6 bases stayed unmatched. The CDR3 region has the DNA TGTGCCAGCAGTTCAATAGCGGGAGGTATCAATGAGCAGTTCTTC. It is translated as CASSSIAGGINEQFF.

The chain combines TRBV7-2 with TRBJ2-5, with 9 bases matching TRBD1. Germline lookup yields CDR1 SGHTA and CDR2 FQGNSA. This CDR3 contains 14 residues. The trim removed 7 bases at V and 2 bases at J, leaving 5 bases unmatched. CDR3 sequence (DNA): TGTGCCAGCACCGGGACAGGGTCTCAAGAGACCCAGTACTTC. This sequence encodes CASTGTGSQETQYF.

V gene TRBV10-1 combines with J gene TRBJ2-7; 11 nucleotides match TRBD2. Germline V gene data show CDR1 as WNHNN and CDR2 as SYGVQD (reference sequence). CDR3 length: 15 residues. J gave up 3 bases and V 3 bases, and 4 bases lay outside the gene matches. DNA for the CDR3: TGCGCCAGCAGTGATCCGACTAGCGGGAACTACGAGCAGTACTTC. Translation gives CASSDPTSGNYEQYF.

The rearrangement uses TRBV20-1 and TRBJ2-5; D uncertain. Judging by the DNA end, TRBJ2-7 fits better; the J call may be wrong. CDR1 is DFQATT, CDR2 SNEGSKA, per germline (reference sequence). CDR3 length: 11 amino acids. For the CDR3, the DNA is TGCAGTGCTCACGAGGTCGCCGAGCAGTACTTC. Amino acid sequence: CSAHEVAEQYF.

The CDR3 loop reads CASSNSRTGRVTQYF. The CDR3 DNA is TGTGCCAGCAGCAACTCCCGGACAGGGAGGGTGACCCAGTACTTC. The chain recombines TRBV11-3 with TRBJ2-5; TRBD1 is a possible D gene (8 bases). Trimming cost V 5 bases and J 7 bases, with 20 bases left between them. Germline CDR1 reads SGHNT; CDR2 reads YENEEA. This CDR3 has 15 amino acids.

This rearrangement joins TRBV6-5 to TRBJ2-5; 8 positions agree with TRBD2. CDR1 MNHEY and CDR2 SVGAGI come from the germline V gene. The V and J ends lost 5 bases and 1 base, in that order; junction bases with no gene match: 6. The CDR3 loop spans 15 amino acids. The CDR3 loop is CASSHGAGAQETQYF. The CDR3 region has the DNA TGTGCCAGCAGTCACGGAGCGGGAGCCCAAGAGACCCAGTACTTC.

This rearrangement joins TRBV6-6 to TRBJ2-1; 7 bases align to TRBD2. The CDR3 is 16 residues long. V lost 7 bases and J lost 8; bases outside the gene matches: 17. The germline V gene encodes CDR1 MNHNY and CDR2 SVGAGI (reference sequence). The CDR3 reads CASMEAGLGVWDEQFF. Written as DNA, the CDR3 is TGTGCCAGCATGGAAGCTGGACTAGGGGTGTGGGATGAGCAGTTCTTC.

The gene calls are TRBV18 and TRBJ2-1, with D maybe TRBD2 (6 bases). Trimming pared 0 bases from V and 9 bases from J, leaving 18 bases between. The CDR3 contains 16 residues. Germline CDR1 KGHSH, CDR2 LQKENI. This CDR3 reads CASSPPIRVEGSEQFF. In DNA form, the CDR3 reads TGTGCCAGCTCACCACCGATCAGGGTGGAGGGTAGTGAGCAGTTCTTC.

The V gene is TRBV5-4, the J gene TRBJ2-5, with a tentative D call TRBD1 (6 bases). CDR3 length equals 13 residues. Germline loops: CDR1 SGHNT, CDR2 YYREEE (reference sequence). Trimming pared 1 base from V and 3 bases from J, leaving 7 bases between. The CDR3 loop reads CASSLNREETQYF. The CDR3 DNA follows: TGTGCCAGCAGCTTGAACAGGGAAGAGACCCAGTACTTC.

The rearrangement joins TRBV2 to TRBJ2-5, with 8 bases matching TRBD1. The CDR3 totals 14 residues. Trimming at V came to 3 bases and at J to 5 bases, leaving 5 bases not matched to a gene. Germline CDR1 SNHLY, CDR2 FYNNEI. CDR3 sequence (DNA): TGTGCCAGCAGTGACCGGACAGGGTCGGAGACCCAGTACTTC. Protein: CASSDRTGSETQYF. Based on the CDR3 plus reference TRBV2 and TRBJ2-5, the full variable domain is EPEVTQTPSHQVTQMGQEVILRCVPISNHLYFYWYRQILGQKVEFLVSFYNNEISEKSEIFDDQFSVERPDGSNFTLKIRSTKLEDSAMYFCASSDRTGSETQYFGPGTRLLVL.

The CDR3 nucleotides are TGTGCCAGCAGGGAAACAGGGGGCGGGTTGAACACTGAAGCTTTCTTT. Translated, it gives CASRETGGGLNTEAFF. The chain uses TRBV27 and TRBJ1-1, with 9 bases aligning to TRBD1. V shed 6 bases and J 0 bases; nucleotides not matched to a gene: 8. Germline CDR1 is MNHEY and CDR2 is SMNVEV (reference sequence). The CDR3 sequence is 16 residues long.

J is TRBJ2-2 and V is TRBV5-6; a possible D gene is TRBD1 (6 bases). Germline V gene lookup returns CDR1 SGHDT and CDR2 YYEEEE. Trimming took off 3 bases at V and 0 bases at J, with 18 bases between the two ends. The CDR3 is 18 amino acids. This CDR3 is CASSSRQAAISNTGELFF. The CDR3 region has the DNA TGTGCCAGCAGCTCCCGACAGGCTGCTATCTCGAACACCGGGGAGCTGTTTTTT.

The V call is TRBV7-2, the J call TRBJ2-3, with no clear D. Germline V CDR1 and CDR2: SGHTA, FQGNSA. CDR3 length equals 14 residues. Trimming stripped 1 base from V and 6 bases from J, with 11 bases between. CDR3 sequence: CASSLGFSQDTQYF. The CDR3 DNA reads TGTGCCAGCAGCTTAGGGTTCAGTCAGGATACGCAGTATTTT.

The rearrangement uses TRBV19 and TRBJ2-3; D is perhaps TRBD1 or TRBD2 (5 bases each). Trimming took 5 bases from V and 0 from J, leaving 12 bases between them. The CDR3 loop spans 15 amino acids. Germline values: CDR1 LNHDA, CDR2 SQIVND (reference sequence). CDR3 in DNA: TGTGCCAGTAGTTTAGGGGCGGGTAGCACAGATACGCAGTATTTT. Translated: CASSLGAGSTDTQYF.

This clone was observed a single time. The junction and the germline gene differ at one end; a read error may be behind it. CDR3 nucleotides: TGCGCCAGCAGCACCGGACAGTTCTACGAGCAGCACTTC. Its protein is CASSTGQFYEQHF. The chain carries TRBV5-1 and TRBJ2-7; D might be TRBD1 (6 bases). Germline CDR1 is SGHRS and CDR2 is YFSETQ. The CDR3 covers 13 residues.

The rearrangement uses TRBV29-1 and TRBJ1-2; no clear D. Germline CDR1 SQVTM, CDR2 ANQGSEA. V was cut by 4 bases and J by 0 bases, with 6 bases left in between. This CDR3 is 12 amino acids long. The CDR3 is CSVGSTNYGYTF. The CDR3 nucleotides are TGCAGCGTTGGCAGTACTAACTATGGCTACACCTTC. Based on the CDR3 plus reference TRBV29-1 and TRBJ1-2, the full variable domain is SAVISQKPSRDICQRGTSLTIQCQVDSQVTMMFWYRQQPGQSLTLIATANQGSEATYESGFVIDKFPISRPNLTFSTLTVSNMSPEDSSIYLCSVGSTNYGYTFGSGTRLTVV.

J is TRBJ1-6 and V is TRBV29-1; D call uncertain. The CDR3 totals 13 residues. Germline lookup yields CDR1 SQVTM and CDR2 ANQGSEA. Trimming stripped 7 bases from V and 3 bases from J, with 10 bases between. This CDR3 reads CSAITDYNSPLHF. The CDR3 bases are TGCAGCGCCATTACAGACTATAATTCACCCCTCCACTTT.

The chain is built from TRBV4-3 and TRBJ2-7; 11 bases are shared with TRBD2. V shed 0 bases, J shed 1 base, and the junction held 8 bases outside the gene matches. The CDR3 is made up of 18 amino acids. Germline loops: CDR1 LGHNA, CDR2 YSLEER. In DNA, the CDR3 is TGCGCCAGCAGCCAAGATCGCCCAACTAGCGGGGGATCCTACGAGCAGTACTTC. It codes for CASSQDRPTSGGSYEQYF.

The CDR3 bases are TGTGCCAGTAGTCCTGGGCAGGGTCTTAACCAGCCCCAGCATTTT. This sequence encodes CASSPGQGLNQPQHF. The gene calls are TRBV19 and TRBJ1-5; D possibly corresponds to TRBD1 (5 bases). V was trimmed by 5 bases and J by 7 bases, leaving 18 bases between them. From germline, CDR1 is LNHDA and CDR2 SQIVND (reference sequence). CDR3 length: 15 residues.

In its sample, this clone was seen a few times. The chain couples TRBV10-3 to TRBJ2-1; 7 bases are a match to TRBD2. There are 14 residues in the CDR3. Germline V gene data show CDR1 as ENHRY and CDR2 as SYGVKD. V lost 3 bases and J lost 10; bases outside the gene matches: 9. CDR3 in amino acids: CAISEVWEGGEQFF. CDR3 nucleotide sequence: TGTGCCATCAGTGAAGTTTGGGAGGGCGGGGAGCAGTTCTTC.

The CDR3 spells CASSDSGTYEQYF. CDR3 DNA sequence: TGCGCCAGCAGTGATTCCGGGACCTACGAGCAGTACTTC. The chain uses TRBV10-1 and TRBJ2-7, with D possibly TRBD2 on 5 matching bases. Trimming stripped 3 bases from V and 2 bases from J, with 8 bases between. CDR3 length: 13 amino acids. Germline-derived CDR1 and CDR2 are WNHNN and SYGVQD (reference sequence).